Each of the 26 T cell receptor beta chains below was sequenced from the same sample in a study of blood T cells in healthy people across ages (dated by TCRdb to between 2015 and 2017). The protocol used for the library was 5' RACE. Sequencing was performed on an Illumina HiSeq 2500. A second PCR of roughly 7 to 11 cycles was performed with a sample-barcoded 5' primer and a J-beta primer mix. TCRdb passed the public sequencing reads through fastp at Q25 and MiXCR, retaining productive beta sequences. Under each unique CDR3 protein, matching rows form one entry showing the most common genes and DNA. This sample lists hundreds of thousands of distinct CDR3 sequences; roughly 60% were detected once. The ten top clones hold 20% to 25% of the sample. The sample was blood. The receptors were sampled from a man aged 25-45 years in good health.

V gene TRBV6-5 combines with J gene TRBJ2-6; TRBD1 aligns across 12 bases. The CDR3 extends over 18 amino acids. Germline CDR1 is MNHEY and CDR2 is SVGAGI. The V and J ends lost 4 bases and 2 bases, in that order; junction bases with no gene match: 6. This CDR3 reads CASSLLGQGATGANVLTF. CDR3 nucleotide sequence: TGTGCCAGCAGTTTACTGGGACAGGGGGCTACTGGGGCCAACGTCCTGACTTTC.

The chain couples TRBV7-2 to TRBJ2-6; D tentatively fits TRBD1 or TRBD2 (5 bases each). V dropped 9 bases and J dropped 1 base, with 19 bases sitting between them. CDR1 is SGHTA, CDR2 FQGNSA, per germline. CDR3 length equals 17 residues. The CDR3 protein is CASSGRRLSSGANVLTF. CDR3 coding DNA: TGTGCCAGTTCGGGACGGCGCCTTAGTTCTGGGGCCAACGTCCTGACTTTC.

The rearrangement links TRBV24-1 to TRBJ2-3, with a tentative D call TRBD1 (6 bases). The V and J ends lost 7 bases and 5 bases respectively, with 15 bases between them. Germline assignment: CDR1 KGHDR and CDR2 SFDVKD. The length of the CDR3 is 14 residues. The CDR3 DNA reads TGTGCCACCAGACAGGGACCCCCGCGAGATACGCAGTATTTT. Its translation: CATRQGPPRDTQYF.

This clonotype occurred once. The chain employs TRBV12-3 or TRBV12-4 and TRBJ1-1, with D perhaps TRBD1 (5 bases). V gave up 7 bases and J gave up 3 bases, with 21 bases separating them. The CDR3 spans 16 residues. For the CDR3, the DNA is TGTGCCAGCACCCCGCGGCCTTCGGGGGTGGACACTGAAGCTTTCTTT. Translating gives CASTPRPSGVDTEAFF.

This clonotype was found many times. V and J are TRBV29-1 and TRBJ2-5; D may be TRBD2 (6 bases). CDR1 and CDR2 (germline): SQVTM, ANQGSEA. Trimming pared 6 bases from V and 2 bases from J, leaving 19 bases between. The CDR3 totals 15 residues. CDR3 DNA: TGCAGCGTCAATGGAGGGCAGGGACCACAAGAGACCCAGTACTTC. This encodes CSVNGGQGPQETQYF. Full variable domain (remainder filled in from reference TRBV29-1 and TRBJ2-5): SAVISQKPSRDICQRGTSLTIQCQVDSQVTMMFWYRQQPGQSLTLIATANQGSEATYESGFVIDKFPISRPNLTFSTLTVSNMSPEDSSIYLCSVNGGQGPQETQYFGPGTRLLVL.

V gene TRBV5-6 combines with J gene TRBJ1-1; no definite D call. V lost 4 bases and J lost 3, with 16 bases in between. From germline, CDR1 is SGHDT and CDR2 YYEEEE. The CDR3 runs to 15 residues. The CDR3 nucleotides are TGTGCCAGCAGCAGTCTTGACCGGCAGGACACTGAAGCTTTCTTT. It is translated as CASSSLDRQDTEAFF.

This clonotype was observed a few times. The chain carries TRBV12-3 or TRBV12-4 and TRBJ1-2; D unclear. V lost 4 bases and J lost 4, with 16 bases in between. CDR3 size: 15 residues. In DNA, the CDR3 is TGTGCCAGCAGTTCCCAGGCGGGCGGCGGCTATGGCTACACCTTC. It translates to CASSSQAGGGYGYTF.

A few counts support this clonotype. V usage is TRBV20-1 and J usage is TRBJ2-6, with D hard to call. The CDR3 totals 13 residues. Between the trimmed V and J ends, which lost 2 bases and 0 bases, there was a span of 2 bases. Germline V gene sequence: CDR1 DFQATT, CDR2 SNEGSKA (reference sequence). CDR3 residues: CSARYSGANVLTF. Written as DNA, the CDR3 is TGCAGTGCTAGATACTCTGGGGCCAACGTCCTGACTTTC.

The CDR3 sequence is CASSLKAGVRYEQYF. The CDR3 DNA is TGTGCCAGCAGTTTAAAAGCGGGGGTCCGGTACGAGCAGTACTTC. This chain links TRBV27 with TRBJ2-7, with 8 bases aligning to TRBD2. The trim removed 2 bases at V and 4 bases at J, leaving 7 bases unmatched. The CDR3 sequence is 15 residues long. Germline V gene lookup returns CDR1 MNHEY and CDR2 SMNVEV (reference sequence).

V and J are TRBV2 and TRBJ2-7; D is ambiguous. Between the trimmed V and J ends, which lost 8 bases and 6 bases, there was a span of 17 bases. Germline V gene sequence: CDR1 SNHLY, CDR2 FYNNEI. The length of the CDR3 is 13 residues. CDR3 amino acids: CASELEFNGEQYF. The DNA for the CDR3 is TGTGCCAGCGAGTTGGAGTTCAACGGCGAGCAGTACTTC.

The rearrangement uses TRBV12-3 or TRBV12-4 and TRBJ1-2, with a tentative D call TRBD1 (6 bases). The ends were cut back, 2 bases at V and 5 bases at J, with 9 bases in the middle. This CDR3 contains 13 residues. The CDR3 DNA sequence: TGTGCCAGCAGTTTAACAACAGGGTATGGCTACACCTTC. It encodes CASSLTTGYGYTF.

With regard to this clonotype: One end of the junction fails to match germline, which may point to a read error. The CDR3 region has the DNA TGTGCCGGCAGCCCCATGTCCGGACAACCCCTTTATGGCTACACCTTC. The encoded protein is CAGSPMSGQPLYGYTF. The chain carries TRBV5-5 and TRBJ1-2; a possible D gene is TRBD1 (5 bases). Germline lookup yields CDR1 SGHKS and CDR2 YYEKEE (reference sequence). The CDR3 covers 16 residues.

The gene calls are TRBV6-5 and TRBJ1-2; perhaps TRBD1 as D (5 bases). The V gene lost 2 bases and the J gene lost 4 bases, with 14 bases spanning the gap. The CDR3 has 15 residues. Germline V gives CDR1 MNHEY, CDR2 SVGAGI. In DNA, the CDR3 is TGTGCCAGCAGTTACCCTGAGGGGTCGGGCTATGGCTACACCTTC. This codes for CASSYPEGSGYGYTF.

This clonotype was seen a single time. The chain uses TRBV7-2 and TRBJ1-4; 9 nucleotides line up with TRBD1. The CDR3 totals 15 residues. V was pared by 5 bases and J by 8 bases, with 9 bases of the junction left unmatched. Germline lookup yields CDR1 SGHTA and CDR2 FQGNSA. The CDR3 region has the DNA TGTGCCAGCAGCGAGACGGGACAGGGCAGGGAAAAACTGTTTTTT. Translation gives CASSETGQGREKLFF.

Note on this clonotype: One end of the junction fails to match germline, which may point to a read error. The rearrangement uses TRBV29-1 and TRBJ2-1; D is possibly TRBD1 or TRBD2 (5 bases each). Looked up from germline, CDR1 is SQVTM and CDR2 is ANQGSEA. This CDR3 has 21 amino acids. The CDR3 protein is CRVRRSEVLGEIMGSYNERFF. The CDR3, as DNA: TGCCGCGTTAGAAGGAGTGAGGTGTTGGGGGAGATAATGGGGTCCTACAATGAGCGGTTCTTC.

A word on this clonotype: No conserved phenylalanine or tryptophan ends this CDR3, so it is likely a read error. This chain uses TRBV18 with TRBJ2-6; D gene uncertain. The CDR3 runs 15 residues. Trimming took 6 bases from V and 4 from J, leaving 13 bases between them. CDR1 and CDR2 from the germline V gene are KGHSH and LQKENI. The CDR3 DNA reads as TGTGCCAGCTCGATCTCCACGTTGGGGGCCAACGTCCTGACTTCC. Its protein is CASSISTLGANVLTS.

This clonotype was counted only a few times. This chain uses TRBV4-3 with TRBJ1-3, with 8 positions matching TRBD1. The germline V gene encodes CDR1 LGHNA and CDR2 YSLEER. The CDR3 has 14 residues. V shed 1 base and J 10 bases; nucleotides not matched to a gene: 6. The DNA for the CDR3 is TGCGCCAGCAGCCAAGGCGCACAGGGGGAAACCATATATTTT. Amino acids: CASSQGAQGETIYF.

CDR3 loop: CASSQASFEQFF. CDR3 sequence (DNA): TGTGCCAGCAGCCAAGCGAGTTTTGAGCAGTTCTTC. The chain employs TRBV3-1 and TRBJ2-1; no firm D call. Deletions cut 1 base from V and 9 bases from J, with 7 bases between. Germline loops: CDR1 LGHDT, CDR2 YNNKEL (reference sequence). There are 12 residues in the CDR3.

V is TRBV28 and J is TRBJ2-7, with no clear D. Trimming took off 2 bases at V and 4 bases at J, with 15 bases between the two ends. The V gene's germline CDR1 is MDHEN and CDR2 SYDVKM. This CDR3 spans 15 amino acids. This CDR3 reads CASSLAKGLTYEQYF. CDR3 DNA sequence: TGTGCCAGCAGTTTAGCGAAGGGATTAACTTACGAGCAGTACTTC.

The rearrangement joins TRBV7-2 to TRBJ2-5; 13 bases align to TRBD2. Losses at the gene ends were 5 bases for V and 5 bases for J; bases not matched to a gene: 2. Germline loops: CDR1 SGHTA, CDR2 FQGNSA. CDR3 length: 14 amino acids. The CDR3 DNA follows: TGTGCCAGCAGCAAGACTAGCGGGGGGGAGACCCAGTACTTC. Translated: CASSKTSGGETQYF.

J is TRBJ1-6 and V is TRBV5-1; 9 bases fit TRBD1. J lost 4 bases, V lost 3 bases, and 5 bases had no gene match. The CDR3 contains 16 residues. Germline loops: CDR1 SGHRS, CDR2 YFSETQ. The DNA for the CDR3 is TGCGCCAGCAGCTGGGAAGGGACAGGGTATAATTCACCCCTCCACTTT. It is translated as CASSWEGTGYNSPLHF.

The rearrangement uses TRBV10-3 and TRBJ2-1; D gene unclear. The V gene lost 0 bases and the J gene lost 5 bases, with 5 bases spanning the gap. Germline loops: CDR1 ENHRY, CDR2 SYGVKD. This CDR3 is built from 13 residues. CDR3 sequence: CAISESPNNEQFF. CDR3 in DNA: TGTGCCATCAGTGAGTCTCCGAACAATGAGCAGTTCTTC.

The V call is TRBV2, the J call TRBJ1-1; 9 bases map to TRBD1. The germline gives CDR1 SNHLY, CDR2 FYNNEI. V was pared by 5 bases and J by 11 bases, with 9 bases of the junction left unmatched. The CDR3 is made up of 13 amino acids. For the CDR3, the DNA is TGTGCCAGCAGTCCCAGACAGGGGGAGAAGGCTTTCTTT. Translation gives CASSPRQGEKAFF.

This chain links TRBV6-1 with TRBJ2-5; D not resolved. This CDR3 contains 13 residues. Trimming cost V 10 bases and J 2 bases, with 14 bases left between them. Germline values: CDR1 MNHNS, CDR2 SASEGT. The CDR3 bases are TGTGCCATCCAGGTGTCAGGACAAGAGACCCAGTACTTC. Protein product: CAIQVSGQETQYF.

V is TRBV6-5 and J is TRBJ2-2; the D is unclear. Germline-derived CDR1 and CDR2 are MNHEY and SVGAGI. V shed 2 bases and J shed 4 bases, with 8 bases lying between them. The CDR3 loop spans 14 amino acids. This CDR3 reads CASSYEVSTGELFF. The CDR3 DNA reads TGTGCCAGCAGTTACGAAGTTTCCACCGGGGAGCTGTTTTTT.

This chain connects TRBV9 to TRBJ2-4; TRBD1 might be the D (6 bases). The assigned J gene may be wrong: the sequence end matches TRBJ2-7 better. The germline V gene encodes CDR1 SGDLS and CDR2 YYNGEE. The CDR3 is made up of 14 amino acids. The CDR3 region is CASSPTFRGYEQYF. The CDR3 coding sequence is TGTGCCAGCAGTCCCACATTCAGGGGATACGAGCAGTACTTC.